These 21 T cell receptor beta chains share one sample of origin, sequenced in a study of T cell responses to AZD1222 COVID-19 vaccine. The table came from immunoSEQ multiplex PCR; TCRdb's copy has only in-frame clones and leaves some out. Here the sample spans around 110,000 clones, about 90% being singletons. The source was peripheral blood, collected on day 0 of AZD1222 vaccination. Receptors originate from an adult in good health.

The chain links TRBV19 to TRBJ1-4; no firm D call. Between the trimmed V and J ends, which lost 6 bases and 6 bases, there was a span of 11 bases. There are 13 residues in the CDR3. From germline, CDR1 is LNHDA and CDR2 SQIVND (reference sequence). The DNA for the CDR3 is TGTGCCAGTAGAAGTAGGATGGATGAAAAACTGTTTTTT. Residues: CASRSRMDEKLFF.

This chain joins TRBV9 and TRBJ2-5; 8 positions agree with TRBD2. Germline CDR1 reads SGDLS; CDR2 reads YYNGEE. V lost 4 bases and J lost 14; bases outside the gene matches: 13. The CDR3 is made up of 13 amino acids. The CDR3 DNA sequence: TGTGCCAGCAGCAGAGACGCAGCGGGGGACCTTTACTTC. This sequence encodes CASSRDAAGDLYF.

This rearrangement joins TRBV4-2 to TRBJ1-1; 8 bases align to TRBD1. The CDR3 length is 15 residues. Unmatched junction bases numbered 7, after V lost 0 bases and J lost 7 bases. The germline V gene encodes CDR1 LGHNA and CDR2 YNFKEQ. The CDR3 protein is CASSQDYGQGFEAFF. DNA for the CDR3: TGTGCCAGCAGCCAAGATTATGGACAGGGATTTGAAGCTTTCTTT.

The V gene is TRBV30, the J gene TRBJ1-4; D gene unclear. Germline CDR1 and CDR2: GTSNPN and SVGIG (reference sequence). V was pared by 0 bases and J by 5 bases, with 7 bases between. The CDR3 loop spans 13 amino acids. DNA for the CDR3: TGTGCCTGGAGTGTAGGCGGGAATGAAAAACTGTTTTTT. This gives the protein CAWSVGGNEKLFF. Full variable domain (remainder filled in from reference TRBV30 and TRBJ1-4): SQTIHQWPATLVQPVGSPLSLECTVEGTSNPNLYWYRQAAGRGLQLLFYSVGIGQISSEVPQNLSASRPQDRQFILSSKKLLLSDSGFYLCAWSVGGNEKLFFGSGTQLSVL.

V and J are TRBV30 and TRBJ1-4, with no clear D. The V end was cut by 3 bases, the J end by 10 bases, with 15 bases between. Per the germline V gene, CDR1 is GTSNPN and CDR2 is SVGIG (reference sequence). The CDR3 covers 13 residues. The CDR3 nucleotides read TGTGCCTGGAGCCCGGTTGCCCGAGGAAAACTGTTTTTT. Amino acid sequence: CAWSPVARGKLFF.

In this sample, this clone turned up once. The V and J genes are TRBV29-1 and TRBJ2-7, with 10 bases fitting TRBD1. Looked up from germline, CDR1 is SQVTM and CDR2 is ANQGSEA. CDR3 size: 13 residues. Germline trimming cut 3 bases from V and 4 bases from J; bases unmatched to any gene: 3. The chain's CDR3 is CSVEGQGLYEQYF. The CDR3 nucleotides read TGCAGCGTTGAGGGACAGGGGCTGTACGAGCAGTACTTC.

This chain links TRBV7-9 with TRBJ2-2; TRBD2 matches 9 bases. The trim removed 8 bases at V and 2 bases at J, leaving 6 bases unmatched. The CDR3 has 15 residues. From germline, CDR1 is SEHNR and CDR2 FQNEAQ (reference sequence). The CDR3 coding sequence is TGTGCCAGCCGTCGGCGGGGGGGCAACACCGGGGAGCTGTTTTTT. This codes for CASRRRGGNTGELFF.

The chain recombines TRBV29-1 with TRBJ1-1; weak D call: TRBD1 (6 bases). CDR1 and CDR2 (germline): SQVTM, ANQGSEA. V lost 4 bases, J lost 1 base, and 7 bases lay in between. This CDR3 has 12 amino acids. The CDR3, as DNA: TGCAGCGTTGTACAGGGGAACACTGAAGCTTTCTTT. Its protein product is CSVVQGNTEAFF. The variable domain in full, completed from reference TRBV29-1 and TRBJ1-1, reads SAVISQKPSRDICQRGTSLTIQCQVDSQVTMMFWYRQQPGQSLTLIATANQGSEATYESGFVIDKFPISRPNLTFSTLTVSNMSPEDSSIYLCSVVQGNTEAFFGQGTRLTVV.

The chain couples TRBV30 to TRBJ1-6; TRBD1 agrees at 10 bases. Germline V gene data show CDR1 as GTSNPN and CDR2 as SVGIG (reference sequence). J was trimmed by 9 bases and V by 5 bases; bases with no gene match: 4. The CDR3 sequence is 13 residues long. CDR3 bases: TGTGCCTGGGCGACAGGGGGCCGTTCACCCCTCCACTTT. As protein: CAWATGGRSPLHF.

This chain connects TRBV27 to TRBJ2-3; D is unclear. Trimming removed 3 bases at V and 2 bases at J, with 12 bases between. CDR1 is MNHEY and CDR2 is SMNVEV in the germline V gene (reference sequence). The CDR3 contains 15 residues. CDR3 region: CASSFRDPFTDTQYF. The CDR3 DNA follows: TGTGCCAGCAGTTTTCGAGACCCCTTCACAGATACGCAGTATTTT.

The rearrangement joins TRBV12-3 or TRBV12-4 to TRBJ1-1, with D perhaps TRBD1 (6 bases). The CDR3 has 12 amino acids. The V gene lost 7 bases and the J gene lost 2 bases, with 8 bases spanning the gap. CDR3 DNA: TGTGCCAGCACCAGGGGAAACACTGAAGCTTTCTTT. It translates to CASTRGNTEAFF.

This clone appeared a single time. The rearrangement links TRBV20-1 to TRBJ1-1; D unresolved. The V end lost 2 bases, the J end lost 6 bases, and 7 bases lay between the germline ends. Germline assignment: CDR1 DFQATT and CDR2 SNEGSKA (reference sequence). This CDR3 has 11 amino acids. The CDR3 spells CSARLLAEAFF. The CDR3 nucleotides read TGCAGTGCTAGACTACTTGCTGAAGCTTTCTTT.

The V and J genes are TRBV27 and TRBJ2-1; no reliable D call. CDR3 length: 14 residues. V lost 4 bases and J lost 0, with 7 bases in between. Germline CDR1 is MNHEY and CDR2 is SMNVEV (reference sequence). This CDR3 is CASSSGGSYNEQFF. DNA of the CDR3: TGTGCCAGCAGTTCTGGCGGCTCCTACAATGAGCAGTTCTTC.

The CDR3 protein is CASSEYGQGFSPLHF. The CDR3 nucleotides read TGTGCCAGCAGTGAATACGGGCAGGGATTTTCACCCCTCCACTTT. The V and J genes are TRBV25-1 and TRBJ1-6; the D gene is possibly TRBD1 (5 bases). V gave up 0 bases and J gave up 9 bases, with 12 bases separating them. This CDR3 has 15 residues. Germline CDR1 and CDR2: MGHDK and SYGVNS.

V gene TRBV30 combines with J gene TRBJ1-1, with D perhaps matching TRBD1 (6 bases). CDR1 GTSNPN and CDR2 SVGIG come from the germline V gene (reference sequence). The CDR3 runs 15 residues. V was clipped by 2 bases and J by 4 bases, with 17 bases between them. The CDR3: CAWSITGNVGTEAFF. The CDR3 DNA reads TGTGCCTGGAGTATTACAGGGAACGTGGGCACTGAAGCTTTCTTT.

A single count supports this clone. The CDR3, as DNA: TGTGCCAGCAGTCCTCGAGGTCCCTACGAGCAGTACTTC. It specifies CASSPRGPYEQYF. The chain employs TRBV27 and TRBJ2-7; D unclear. The germline V and J ends were trimmed by 5 bases and 2 bases, with 10 bases remaining between them. CDR3 size: 13 residues. The germline gives CDR1 MNHEY, CDR2 SMNVEV (reference sequence).

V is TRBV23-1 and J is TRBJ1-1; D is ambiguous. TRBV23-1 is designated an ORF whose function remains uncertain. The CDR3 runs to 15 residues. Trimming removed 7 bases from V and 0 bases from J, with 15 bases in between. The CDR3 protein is CASTLSKGMNTEAFF. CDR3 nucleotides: TGCGCCAGCACCCTATCTAAGGGCATGAACACTGAAGCTTTCTTT.

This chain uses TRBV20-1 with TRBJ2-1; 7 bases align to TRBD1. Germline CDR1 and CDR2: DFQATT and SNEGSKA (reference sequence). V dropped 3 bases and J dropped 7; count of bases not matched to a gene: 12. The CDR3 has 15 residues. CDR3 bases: TGCAGTGCTAGTAGGTGGGACAGAGACAGGAATGAGCAGTTCTTC. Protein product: CSASRWDRDRNEQFF.

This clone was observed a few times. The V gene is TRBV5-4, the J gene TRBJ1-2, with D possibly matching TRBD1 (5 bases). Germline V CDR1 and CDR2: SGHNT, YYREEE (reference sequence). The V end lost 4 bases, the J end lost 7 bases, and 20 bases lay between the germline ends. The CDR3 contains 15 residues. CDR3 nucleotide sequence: TGTGCCAGCAGCCTAGGGAGGGGTGGAGATCCTGGCTACACCTTC. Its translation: CASSLGRGGDPGYTF.

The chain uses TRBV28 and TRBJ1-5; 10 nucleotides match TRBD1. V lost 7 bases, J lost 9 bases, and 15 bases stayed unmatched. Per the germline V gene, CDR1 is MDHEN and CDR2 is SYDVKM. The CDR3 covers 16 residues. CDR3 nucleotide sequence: TGTGCCAGCAAGGGGACAGGGGTTAGTAGCAATGGGCCCCAGCATTTT. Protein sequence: CASKGTGVSSNGPQHF.

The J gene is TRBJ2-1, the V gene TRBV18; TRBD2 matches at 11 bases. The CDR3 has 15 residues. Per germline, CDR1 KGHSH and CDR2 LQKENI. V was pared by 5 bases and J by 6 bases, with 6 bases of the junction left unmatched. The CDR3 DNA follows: TGTGCCAGCTCATCGAGGACTAGCGGGTTCAATGAGCAGTTCTTC. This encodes CASSSRTSGFNEQFF.